The 29 T cell receptor beta chains given below trace back to one sample, sequenced in a study of graft-versus-host responses after intestinal transplantation. Assay used: immunoSEQ multiplex PCR; TCRdb lists only in-frame clones, some missing. This table has 9,000 to 10,000 clones, more than 25% appearing once. Plating combined roughly 200,000 CFSE-labeled responder cells with roughly 200,000 irradiated, violet-dye-labeled stimulator cells. Here the sequenced sample was alloreactive CD8+ T cells from a mixed lymphocyte reaction culture, taken before intestinal transplant. Subset in this sample: CFSE-low proliferating T cells sorted from roughly six-day pre-transplant mixed lymphocyte reaction (GvH or HvG direction). The receptor set was obtained from a human patient who received an intestinal transplant.

This clone turned up a few times. The chain joins TRBV27 to TRBJ2-3; TRBD2 might be the D (6 bases). Germline V gene sequence: CDR1 MNHEY, CDR2 SMNVEV (reference sequence). V was clipped by 1 base and J by 1 base, with 9 bases between them. This CDR3 has 15 residues. CDR3 nucleotide sequence: TGTGCCAGCAGTTTATATCCGGGGGGCACAGATACGCAGTATTTT. Residues: CASSLYPGGTDTQYF.

The chain employs TRBV2 and TRBJ1-2, with D possibly being TRBD1 (5 bases). Germline V lookup: CDR1 SNHLY, CDR2 FYNNEI. The CDR3 consists of 16 residues. V dropped 0 bases and J dropped 3 bases, with 14 bases sitting between them. The CDR3 spells CASSEAQRGRDYGYTF. The CDR3 bases are TGTGCCAGCAGTGAAGCTCAAAGGGGTAGGGACTATGGCTACACCTTC.

By share, this clone counts as medium-sized. This chain connects TRBV6-5 to TRBJ1-4, with 7 bases lining up with TRBD1. Germline V lookup: CDR1 MNHEY, CDR2 SVGAGI. The V gene end was trimmed by 0 bases and the J gene end by 5 bases; junction bases not matched to a gene: 3. The CDR3 length is 15 residues. This CDR3 reads CASSYSTGQNEKLFF. CDR3 sequence (DNA): TGTGCCAGCAGTTACTCGACAGGGCAGAATGAAAAACTGTTTTTT.

There are a few counts of this clone. The chain has TRBV27 and TRBJ2-1; TRBD2 aligns across 9 bases. Germline values: CDR1 MNHEY, CDR2 SMNVEV (reference sequence). The trim removed 5 bases at V and 8 bases at J, leaving 10 bases unmatched. The CDR3 is 15 amino acids. Here the CDR3 DNA reads TGTGCCAGCAGTCCCCAGACTAGCGGCGCCGATGAGCAGTTCTTC. It codes for CASSPQTSGADEQFF.

This sequence joins TRBV20-1 and TRBJ1-1; no definite D call. The CDR3 contains 8 residues. From germline, CDR1 is DFQATT and CDR2 SNEGSKA (reference sequence). CDR3 region: CSYPGGFF. The CDR3 bases are TGCAGCTACCCTGGTGGTTTCTTT.

A few counts support this clone. The chain links TRBV7-9 to TRBJ2-1; 9 bases match TRBD1. The ends lost 6 bases at V and 8 bases at J; junction bases unmatched: 11. CDR1 SEHNR and CDR2 FQNEAQ come from the germline V gene (reference sequence). This CDR3 is built from 15 residues. The CDR3 loop reads CASSPSGTGIDEQFF. The DNA of the CDR3 is TGTGCCAGCAGTCCCTCCGGGACAGGGATCGATGAGCAGTTCTTC.

V usage is TRBV7-6 and J usage is TRBJ2-5; D not certain. CDR1 is SGHVS and CDR2 is FNYEAQ in the germline V gene. Trimming left V 7 bases short and J 1 base short, with 16 bases between. The CDR3 runs to 15 residues. CDR3 sequence reads: CASTKAPRAQETQYF. CDR3 coding DNA: TGTGCCAGCACCAAAGCGCCACGCGCCCAAGAGACCCAGTACTTC.

As DNA, the CDR3 is TGCGCCAGCGGAGGACAGATCGACTATGGCTACACCTTC. Its protein is CASGGQIDYGYTF. The V gene is TRBV5-1, the J gene TRBJ1-2, with D perhaps TRBD1 (6 bases). Deletions cut 7 bases from V and 3 bases from J, with 13 bases between. The CDR3 covers 13 residues. Germline V gives CDR1 SGHRS, CDR2 YFSETQ.

The rearrangement links TRBV6-5 to TRBJ1-1; D may be TRBD1 (5 bases). CDR1 is MNHEY, CDR2 SVGAGI, per germline. The CDR3 is 14 residues long. V dropped 2 bases and J dropped 8 bases, with 15 bases sitting between them. This chain's CDR3 is CASSYGASGVEAFF. In DNA, the CDR3 is TGTGCCAGCAGTTACGGGGCCTCGGGGGTGGAAGCTTTCTTT.

The genes are TRBV18 and TRBJ1-2, with D maybe TRBD1 (5 bases). CDR3 length equals 15 residues. V was cut by 4 bases and J by 0 bases, with 12 bases left in between. Germline CDR1 KGHSH, CDR2 LQKENI. CDR3 coding DNA: TGTGCCAGCTCACTAACGGACATCGCTAACTATGGCTACACCTTC. Translating gives CASSLTDIANYGYTF. Drawing the rest from reference TRBV18 and TRBJ1-2, the complete variable domain is NAGVMQNPRHLVRRRGQEARLRCSPMKGHSHVYWYRQLPEEGLKFMVYLQKENIIDESGMPKERFSAEFPKEGPSILRIQQVVRGDSAAYFCASSLTDIANYGYTFGSGTRLTVV.

This clone is termed medium-sized. V gene TRBV19 combines with J gene TRBJ1-1; D remains unclear. The germline V gene has CDR1 LNHDA and CDR2 SQIVND (reference sequence). Trimming cost V 6 bases and J 3 bases, with 17 bases left between them. The CDR3 has 15 residues. CDR3 protein: CASSPWWYRDTEAFF. Written as DNA, the CDR3 is TGTGCCAGTAGCCCGTGGTGGTACAGAGACACTGAAGCTTTCTTT.

The rearrangement joins TRBV2 to TRBJ2-7, with 8 bases matching TRBD2. Germline V gene lookup returns CDR1 SNHLY and CDR2 FYNNEI. The trim removed 10 bases at V and 6 bases at J, leaving 17 bases unmatched. There are 15 residues in the CDR3. CDR3 bases: TGTGCCACCCTCGGGGGGGGGACATGGGGCTCCGAGCAGTACTTC. This translates into CATLGGGTWGSEQYF.

The chain links TRBV27 to TRBJ2-5; 7 bases map to TRBD1. CDR1 MNHEY and CDR2 SMNVEV come from the germline V gene (reference sequence). The CDR3 length is 14 residues. V was clipped by 6 bases and J by 2 bases; unmatched bases: 6. The CDR3 DNA follows: TGTGCCAGCAGAGATATACAGGGGCAAGAGACCCAGTACTTC. This sequence encodes CASRDIQGQETQYF.

This clone showed up just a few times. The chain uses TRBV19 and TRBJ2-4; 7 nucleotides match TRBD2. CDR3 length equals 14 residues. Germline lookup yields CDR1 LNHDA and CDR2 SQIVND (reference sequence). With 3 bases clipped from V and 8 bases from J, the junction kept 7 bases outside the gene matches. The chain's CDR3 is CASSIWGGEDIQYF. DNA for the CDR3: TGTGCCAGTAGTATTTGGGGAGGGGAGGACATTCAGTACTTC.

This clone rates as medium-sized. The chain has TRBV6-5 and TRBJ2-7; a possible D gene is TRBD1 (6 bases). Germline CDR1 MNHEY, CDR2 SVGAGI. Between the trimmed V and J ends, which lost 6 bases and 2 bases, there was a span of 17 bases. The CDR3 is 15 amino acids. The DNA for the CDR3 is TGTGCCAGCAGCCACTTACAGGGAACCCCCTACGAGCAGTACTTC. It specifies CASSHLQGTPYEQYF.

This clone was seen only a few times. This sequence joins TRBV6-5 and TRBJ2-7, with D possibly matching TRBD2 (5 bases). This CDR3 has 14 residues. Trimming pared 2 bases from V and 3 bases from J, leaving 11 bases between. The germline CDR1 and CDR2 sequences are MNHEY and SVGAGI. For the CDR3, the DNA is TGTGCCAGCAGTTACGGCGGGCCGAACTACGAGCAGTACTTC. Amino acid sequence: CASSYGGPNYEQYF.

This chain connects TRBV7-9 to TRBJ2-7; maybe TRBD1 (6 bases). The ends were cut back, 5 bases at V and 3 bases at J, with 11 bases in the middle. This CDR3 has 13 residues. Germline values: CDR1 SEHNR, CDR2 FQNEAQ (reference sequence). In DNA form, the CDR3 reads TGTGCCAGCAGCCTATGGACAGACTACGAGCAGTACTTC. The encoded protein is CASSLWTDYEQYF.

This clone showed up just a few times. The V and J genes are TRBV27 and TRBJ2-1; 9 positions agree with TRBD2. Germline CDR1 reads MNHEY; CDR2 reads SMNVEV (reference sequence). V lost 5 bases and J lost 2; bases outside the gene matches: 4. The CDR3 is 15 amino acids. CDR3 sequence (DNA): TGTGCCAGCAGTCCCATAGCGGGGGCCTACAATGAGCAGTTCTTC. It encodes CASSPIAGAYNEQFF.

In this sample, this clone is medium-sized. This chain links TRBV6-5 with TRBJ2-7; perhaps TRBD1 as D (6 bases). Deletions cut 2 bases from V and 2 bases from J, with 7 bases between. Germline V gene data show CDR1 as MNHEY and CDR2 as SVGAGI. The CDR3 has 13 residues. CDR3 loop: CASSYGTTYEQYF. The CDR3 DNA reads as TGTGCCAGCAGTTACGGGACAACCTACGAGCAGTACTTC.

The rearrangement joins TRBV18 to TRBJ2-3; the match to TRBD2 covers 10 bases. The CDR3 contains 18 residues. CDR1 is KGHSH, CDR2 LQKENI, per germline. J was trimmed by 6 bases and V by 2 bases; bases with no gene match: 14. The CDR3 is CASSPIGLAGDPGDTQYF. The CDR3 region has the DNA TGTGCCAGCTCACCAATCGGGCTAGCGGGGGACCCAGGGGATACGCAGTATTTT.

This clone was seen a handful of times. The gene calls are TRBV19 and TRBJ2-7, with 8 bases fitting TRBD2. The CDR3 sequence is 15 residues long. V trimming: 3 bases; J trimming: 7 bases; junction bases outside the gene matches: 11. Germline lookup yields CDR1 LNHDA and CDR2 SQIVND (reference sequence). The DNA of the CDR3 is TGTGCCAGTAGTATCTACGGGGGGGGCCGCTGGGAGCAGTACTTC. It specifies CASSIYGGGRWEQYF.

This clone was seen a handful of times. This chain links TRBV6-4 with TRBJ2-1, with a possible D match to TRBD2 (6 bases). V lost 2 bases and J lost 7, with 21 bases in between. This CDR3 region has 17 residues. Germline CDR1 and CDR2: MRHNA and SNTAGT. The CDR3 spells CASSDPATMRGGNEQFF. The CDR3 DNA reads TGTGCCAGCAGTGACCCCGCAACCATGCGGGGTGGGAATGAGCAGTTCTTC.

The rearrangement links TRBV6-4 to TRBJ2-3; 12 bases are shared with TRBD2. This CDR3 has 15 residues. Germline CDR1 and CDR2: MRHNA and SNTAGT. Germline trimming cut 6 bases from V and 4 bases from J; bases unmatched to any gene: 5. The CDR3, as DNA: TGTGCCAGCAGCCCTAGCGGGGGGGCCCCAGATACGCAGTATTTT. Translation: CASSPSGGAPDTQYF.

This clone is labeled medium-sized (0.01 to 0.1%). The chain is built from TRBV5-1 and TRBJ2-7; TRBD1 is a possible D gene (6 bases). V shed 0 bases and J shed 6 bases, with 16 bases lying between them. Germline loops: CDR1 SGHRS, CDR2 YFSETQ. The CDR3 spans 15 residues. In nucleotides, the CDR3 is TGCGCCAGCAGCTTGGGACCAGGGGATGTCAGCGAGCAGTACTTC. It is translated as CASSLGPGDVSEQYF.

This clone was picked up a small number of times. The chain has TRBV2 and TRBJ1-5; TRBD1 matches 11 bases. Germline loops: CDR1 SNHLY, CDR2 FYNNEI. The CDR3 length is 15 residues. Trimming at V came to 6 bases and at J to 7 bases, leaving 8 bases not matched to a gene. CDR3 DNA sequence: TGTGCCAGCAGCCTAGGACAGGGGGCGAGGCAGCCCCAGCATTTT. Protein: CASSLGQGARQPQHF.

V gene TRBV6-1 combines with J gene TRBJ1-1; TRBD1 aligns across 8 bases. Germline V gene lookup returns CDR1 MNHNS and CDR2 SASEGT. CDR3 size: 15 residues. V lost 6 bases to trimming and J lost 1 base; unmatched junction nucleotides: 7. The CDR3 coding sequence is TGTGCCAGCAGAGGGACAGGCCTGTGGAACACTGAAGCTTTCTTT. Residues: CASRGTGLWNTEAFF.

The rearrangement links TRBV4-1 to TRBJ2-5; 9 nucleotides agree with TRBD1. The J segment lost 5 bases and the V segment lost 3 bases, leaving 10 bases of the junction unmatched. This CDR3 comprises 16 residues. Germline V lookup: CDR1 MGHRA, CDR2 YSYEKL. The CDR3, as DNA: TGCGCCAGCAGCCATGCCGGGACAGGGATTCTGGAGACCCAGTACTTC. Protein sequence: CASSHAGTGILETQYF.

The chain employs TRBV6-1 and TRBJ1-2; D not certain. This CDR3 comprises 13 residues. The ends were cut back, 8 bases at V and 6 bases at J, with 16 bases in the middle. Germline CDR1 and CDR2: MNHNS and SASEGT. CDR3 sequence: CASFEDSNDGYTF. CDR3 coding DNA: TGTGCCAGCTTTGAGGATAGCAATGATGGCTACACCTTC.

This rearrangement joins TRBV6-5 to TRBJ2-4, with D perhaps matching TRBD2 (7 bases). The germline V and J ends were trimmed by 6 bases and 11 bases, with 17 bases remaining between them. Looked up from germline, CDR1 is MNHEY and CDR2 is SVGAGI. The CDR3 sequence is 13 residues long. The CDR3 nucleotides read TGTGCCAGCAGCACCGGGACGGGGGGCGTTCAGTACTTC. Translating gives CASSTGTGGVQYF.